This T cell receptor (beta chain) was retrieved from a study of T cell changes during pregnancy in multiple sclerosis. Trimming shortened V by 2 bases and J by 7 bases, and 19 bases separated the two germline ends. Germline assignment: CDR1 SGHNT and CDR2 YYREEE (reference sequence). This CDR3 region has 15 residues. Profiling relied on immunoSEQ multiplex PCR, and the TCRdb table lists in-frame clones only, not all of them. Counted here are fewer than 45,000 clones, around 93% occurring once; the ten biggest clones make up 7.5% to 9.5%. The V and J genes are TRBV5-4 and TRBJ2-7, with D perhaps TRBD2 (7 bases). Sequencing was performed on CD8+ T cells from peripheral blood mononuclear cells, taken in the third trimester of pregnancy. This TCR came from a female donor with multiple sclerosis, enrolled in a pregnancy study. In nucleotides, the CDR3 is TGTGCCAGCAGCTTCCTAGGGGGAGGGCCGGGAGAGCAGTACTTC. Protein sequence: CASSFLGGGPGEQYF.